This record looks at one T cell receptor (beta chain) sequence and its context. Its antigen is unknown. Sequenced by immunoSEQ multiplex PCR; TCRdb stores in-frame clones only, minus some. This sample has 150,000 to 200,000 clones, with 90% found just once. The sample originates from a study of T cell responses to AZD1222 COVID-19 vaccine. Study-level results: Most donors were white British and more were female, and clonal diversity was possibly underestimated. At baseline, seropositivity was found in only a handful of AZD1222 recipients.

Trimming stripped 4 bases from V and 2 bases from J, with 9 bases between. Germline V gives CDR1 SGHNT, CDR2 YYREEE (reference sequence). CDR3 length equals 13 residues. This clonotype was sampled from an adult in good health. The V gene is TRBV5-4, the J gene TRBJ1-1, with a weak D call TRBD1 (5 bases). The sample here was peripheral blood, taken on day 0 of AZD1222 vaccination. Written as DNA, the CDR3 is TGTGCCAGCAGCCCGGACATCAACACTGAAGCTTTCTTT. This translates into CASSPDINTEAFF. The entire variable domain, with the rest obtained from reference TRBV5-4 and TRBJ1-1, is as follows: ETGVTQSPTHLIKTRGQQVTLRCSSQSGHNTVSWYQQALGQGPQFIFQYYREEENGRGNFPPRFSGLQFPNYSSELNVNALELDDSALYLCASSPDINTEAFFGQGTRLTVV.